The 24 T cell receptor beta chains below all came from one sample that was sequenced in a study of blood T cell repertoires in COVID-19 (dated by TCRdb to 2018 to 2021). The library was prepared using the immunoSEQ multiplex PCR assay. TCRdb stores this immuneACCESS table with in-frame sequences only. Part of the clones is absent; in the studies checked, under half of the shortfall reflects unresolved V genes, and no reason is known for the rest. This sample lists about 210,000 clones; 65% to 90% were detected once. 9.7% of the sample belongs to the ten largest clones. Sequencing used peripheral blood. The receptors derive from a middle-aged man with active or convalescent COVID-19.

The rearrangement joins TRBV6-1 to TRBJ1-2, with 7 positions matching TRBD1. There are 15 residues in the CDR3. V lost 0 bases, J lost 3 bases, and 4 bases stayed unmatched. The germline CDR1 and CDR2 sequences are MNHNS and SASEGT. CDR3 amino acids: CASSEALGTDYGYTF. The CDR3 nucleotides read TGTGCCAGCAGTGAAGCCCTCGGGACAGACTATGGCTACACCTTC.

The CDR3 loop is CATGNYGYTF. CDR3 sequence (DNA): TGTGCCACCGGGAACTATGGCTACACCTTC. The gene calls are TRBV28 and TRBJ1-2; the D is unclear. The CDR3 length is 10 residues. The germline V and J ends were trimmed by 10 bases and 2 bases, with 5 bases remaining between them. Germline values: CDR1 MDHEN, CDR2 SYDVKM.

V usage is TRBV5-1 and J usage is TRBJ2-2; 8 bases are a match to TRBD2. The CDR3 consists of 16 residues. CDR1 and CDR2 (germline): SGHRS, YFSETQ. V was pared by 3 bases and J by 6 bases, with 10 bases of the junction left unmatched. The CDR3 DNA is TGCGCCAGCAGCTCAGTGGTCGGGGGGGCCCCCGGGGAGCTGTTTTTT. It translates to CASSSVVGGAPGELFF.

This sequence joins TRBV5-1 and TRBJ1-1; 8 bases fit TRBD1. Germline CDR1 reads SGHRS; CDR2 reads YFSETQ. Losses at the gene ends were 5 bases for V and 5 bases for J; bases not matched to a gene: 5. The CDR3 spans 13 residues. CDR3 region: CASRQGAYTEAFF. CDR3 coding DNA: TGCGCCAGCAGGCAGGGGGCTTATACTGAAGCTTTCTTT.

The chain is built from TRBV14 and TRBJ2-7; D is undetermined. The CDR3 spans 14 residues. The V gene lost 2 bases and the J gene lost 3 bases, with 11 bases spanning the gap. CDR1 is SGHDN, CDR2 FVKESK, per germline. The CDR3 spells CASSQRSIVYEQYF. In DNA, the CDR3 is TGTGCCAGCAGCCAACGGTCCATCGTCTACGAGCAGTACTTC.

This clone was found a few times. This chain links TRBV7-4 with TRBJ1-5; D unclear. V gave up 9 bases and J gave up 0 bases, with 12 bases separating them. The CDR3 runs to 14 residues. The germline CDR1 and CDR2 sequences are SGHVT and SQSDAQ. CDR3 residues: CARLGQISNQPQHF. CDR3 DNA: TGTGCCAGACTTGGGCAAATTAGCAATCAGCCCCAGCATTTT.

About this clone itself: The identical CDR3 is also encoded by other nucleotide sequences in the sample. V is TRBV2 and J is TRBJ2-5; TRBD1 matches 8 bases. CDR1 is SNHLY and CDR2 is FYNNEI in the germline V gene. The CDR3 is 14 residues long. Germline trimming cut 2 bases from V and 3 bases from J; bases unmatched to any gene: 2. The CDR3 reads CASSERTGKETQYF. The CDR3 DNA follows: TGTGCCAGCAGTGAACGGACAGGGAAAGAGACCCAGTACTTC.

V and J are TRBV7-6 and TRBJ2-7, with 9 bases fitting TRBD1. This CDR3 contains 14 residues. Losses at the gene ends were 5 bases for V and 2 bases for J; bases not matched to a gene: 4. CDR1 and CDR2 (germline): SGHVS, FNYEAQ. The CDR3 nucleotides are TGTGCCAGCAGCAAGAGACAGGGGGCCTACGAGCAGTACTTC. Translation gives CASSKRQGAYEQYF.

This chain connects TRBV9 to TRBJ1-5; 8 nucleotides align to TRBD1. The CDR3 runs 14 residues. Germline V gives CDR1 SGDLS, CDR2 YYNGEE. V dropped 4 bases and J dropped 2; count of bases not matched to a gene: 2. CDR3 nucleotide sequence: TGTGCCAGCAGCCCGGGACAGGGCAATCAGCCCCAGCATTTT. Residues: CASSPGQGNQPQHF.

The J gene is TRBJ1-1, the V gene TRBV4-2; D perhaps matches TRBD1 (6 bases). Looked up from germline, CDR1 is LGHNA and CDR2 is YNFKEQ. This CDR3 is 15 amino acids long. The ends were cut back, 0 bases at V and 8 bases at J, with 16 bases in the middle. The CDR3 loop is CASSQDYRDINEAFF. Written as DNA, the CDR3 is TGTGCCAGCAGCCAAGATTACAGGGATATCAACGAAGCTTTCTTT.

This sequence joins TRBV4-2 and TRBJ2-4; the match to TRBD2 covers 8 bases. The J segment lost 8 bases and the V segment lost 4 bases, leaving 7 bases of the junction unmatched. CDR3 size: 14 residues. The V gene's germline CDR1 is LGHNA and CDR2 YNFKEQ. CDR3 DNA: TGTGCCAGCAGCCCGGGGGGGGCCGGGGACATTCAGTACTTC. It specifies CASSPGGAGDIQYF.

The chain carries TRBV5-6 and TRBJ2-1; D is possibly TRBD2 (6 bases). Germline CDR1 SGHDT, CDR2 YYEEEE. This CDR3 contains 13 residues. V shed 0 bases and J shed 7 bases, with 8 bases lying between them. Written as DNA, the CDR3 is TGTGCCAGCAGCTTGGTCGGGGGAAATGAGCAGTTCTTC. This gives the protein CASSLVGGNEQFF.

The V and J genes are TRBV7-8 and TRBJ2-1, with D possibly matching TRBD2 (6 bases). The germline gives CDR1 SGHVS, CDR2 FQNEAQ. The CDR3 runs to 17 residues. V lost 5 bases to trimming and J lost 0 bases, with 17 bases between them. The DNA of the CDR3 is TGTGCCAGCAGCCCCAGGGACTTCTGGAGCTCCTACAATGAGCAGTTCTTC. Encoded protein: CASSPRDFWSSYNEQFF.

The chain is built from TRBV7-2 and TRBJ1-1, with D hard to call. V was cut by 4 bases and J by 4 bases, with 10 bases left in between. CDR3 length: 13 amino acids. Looked up from germline, CDR1 is SGHTA and CDR2 is FQGNSA. CDR3 sequence: CASSSHQATEAFF. CDR3 nucleotides: TGTGCCAGCAGCTCCCACCAGGCCACTGAAGCTTTCTTT. Combining the CDR3 with reference TRBV7-2 and TRBJ1-1 gives the whole variable domain GAGVSQSPSNKVTEKGKDVELRCDPISGHTALYWYRQSLGQGLEFLIYFQGNSAPDKSGLPSDRFSAERTGGSVSTLTIQRTQQEDSAVYLCASSSHQATEAFFGQGTRLTVV.

The V gene is TRBV7-3, the J gene TRBJ2-1; 7 positions agree with TRBD1. Per germline, CDR1 SGHTA and CDR2 FQGTGA. J was trimmed by 10 bases and V by 0 bases; bases with no gene match: 9. This CDR3 comprises 15 residues. The CDR3, as DNA: TGTGCCAGCAGCTTAACAGGGGGCGGGTCGGGAGAGCAGTTCTTC. Its translation: CASSLTGGGSGEQFF.

The chain carries TRBV5-1 and TRBJ2-5; 10 bases map to TRBD2. The V and J ends lost 4 bases and 6 bases, in that order; junction bases with no gene match: 9. CDR1 and CDR2 from the germline V gene are SGHRS and YFSETQ. The CDR3 totals 15 residues. The CDR3 region is CASSTIAGGVQTQYF. The CDR3 coding sequence is TGCGCCAGCAGCACCATAGCGGGGGGTGTGCAGACCCAGTACTTC.

The gene calls are TRBV19 and TRBJ1-2; 7 bases are shared with TRBD1. Germline CDR1 is LNHDA and CDR2 is SQIVND (reference sequence). The length of the CDR3 is 14 residues. After removal of 3 bases from V and 7 bases from J, the junction contained 8 bases not matched to a gene. CDR3 sequence (DNA): TGTGCCAGTAGTATCCCCTGGGCAGGGGGTGGCTACACCTTC. Translated: CASSIPWAGGGYTF.

The chain employs TRBV3-1 (or the pseudogene TRBV3-2) and TRBJ2-2; D not resolved. The germline CDR1 and CDR2 sequences are LGHDT and YNNKEL (reference sequence). V shed 1 base and J shed 5 bases, with 2 bases lying between them. The CDR3 sequence is 12 residues long. CDR3 in amino acids: CASSQATGELFF. The CDR3 DNA follows: TGTGCCAGCAGCCAAGCTACCGGGGAGCTGTTTTTT.

The rearrangement uses TRBV15 and TRBJ2-3; D might be TRBD2 (6 bases). Looked up from germline, CDR1 is LNHNV and CDR2 is YYDKDF (reference sequence). This CDR3 is built from 14 residues. Deletions cut 3 bases from V and 2 bases from J, with 9 bases between. The CDR3 loop is CATSRGGDTDTQYF. The CDR3, as DNA: TGTGCCACCAGCAGGGGGGGAGACACAGATACGCAGTATTTT. The full variable domain, rest sourced from reference TRBV15 and TRBJ2-3, is DAMVIQNPRYQVTQFGKPVTLSCSQTLNHNVMYWYQQKSSQAPKLLFHYYDKDFNNEADTPDNFQSRRPNTSFCFLDIRSPGLGDTAMYLCATSRGGDTDTQYFGPGTRLTVL.

The chain uses TRBV5-4 and TRBJ2-5; 8 positions agree with TRBD1. V was clipped by 2 bases and J by 2 bases; unmatched bases: 5. Germline V CDR1 and CDR2: SGHNT, YYREEE (reference sequence). The CDR3 has 15 amino acids. CDR3 nucleotides: TGTGCCAGCAGCTTCGGACAGGGCCTACAAGAGACCCAGTACTTC. Its protein product is CASSFGQGLQETQYF.

This clone occurred once. The chain has TRBV29-1 and TRBJ2-2, with D maybe TRBD2 (5 bases). Trimming pared 4 bases from V and 5 bases from J, leaving 20 bases between. Germline assignment: CDR1 SQVTM and CDR2 ANQGSEA. The CDR3 is 16 residues long. The CDR3 sequence is CSVGLDFGVRTGELFF. CDR3 sequence (DNA): TGCAGCGTTGGTTTGGATTTCGGGGTCCGGACCGGGGAGCTGTTTTTT.

The V and J genes are TRBV5-1 and TRBJ1-1; a possible D gene is TRBD1 (6 bases). The CDR3 consists of 14 residues. Trimming removed 2 bases at V and 3 bases at J, with 11 bases between. CDR1 SGHRS and CDR2 YFSETQ come from the germline V gene. CDR3 bases: TGCGCCAGCAGCTTAGAAGGGGGGGACACTGAAGCTTTCTTT. This codes for CASSLEGGDTEAFF.

V gene TRBV7-2 combines with J gene TRBJ2-3, with 11 bases lining up with TRBD2. The trim removed 2 bases at V and 3 bases at J, leaving 4 bases unmatched. This CDR3 comprises 16 residues. Germline V gene data show CDR1 as SGHTA and CDR2 as FQGNSA. CDR3 coding DNA: TGTGCCAGCAGCTTATTAGCGGGGGGGCCAACAGATACGCAGTATTTT. Residues: CASSLLAGGPTDTQYF.

The chain uses TRBV5-4 and TRBJ1-1; tentatively, D is TRBD1 (5 bases). The CDR3 totals 13 residues. Between the trimmed V and J ends, which lost 3 bases and 3 bases, there was a span of 9 bases. Looked up from germline, CDR1 is SGHNT and CDR2 is YYREEE (reference sequence). CDR3 DNA: TGTGCCAGCAGCTGGGGGGGTTACACTGAAGCTTTCTTT. Amino acid sequence: CASSWGGYTEAFF.